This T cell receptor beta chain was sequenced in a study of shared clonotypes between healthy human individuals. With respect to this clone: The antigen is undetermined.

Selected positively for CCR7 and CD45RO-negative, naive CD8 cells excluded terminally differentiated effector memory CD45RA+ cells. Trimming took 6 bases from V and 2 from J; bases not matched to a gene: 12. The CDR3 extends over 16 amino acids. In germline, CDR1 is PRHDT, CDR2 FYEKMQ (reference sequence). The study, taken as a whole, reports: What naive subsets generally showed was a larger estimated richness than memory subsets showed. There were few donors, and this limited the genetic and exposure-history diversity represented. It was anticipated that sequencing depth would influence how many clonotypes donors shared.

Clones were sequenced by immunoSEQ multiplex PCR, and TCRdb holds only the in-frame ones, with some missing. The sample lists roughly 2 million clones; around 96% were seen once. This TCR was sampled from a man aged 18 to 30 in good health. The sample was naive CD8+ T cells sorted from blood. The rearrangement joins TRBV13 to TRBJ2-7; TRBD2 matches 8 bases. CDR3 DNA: TGTGCCAGCAGTTTATCCGGGGGGGCGCATACCTACGAGCAGTACTTC. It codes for CASSLSGGAHTYEQYF.